A selection of T cell receptor beta chains follows, all from one sample in a study of cytomegalovirus exposure and HLA in healthy donors. Only in-frame clones appear in the TCRdb table, and some are missing; sequencing was by immunoSEQ multiplex PCR. The sample has 57,000 or so clones, over 90% seen once. Sequences were obtained from PBMCs. The source of these receptors is a man younger than 30 in good health and CMV-seronegative. Each CDR3 is given with its conserved first and last residue. A D gene is named only where the DNA matches it firmly. Expanded clones are given a class, and other clones once, few, many or no size at all.

V gene,clone size,J gene,D gene,CDR3 DNA,CDR3 protein
TRBV6-6,.,TRBJ2-1,.,TGTGCCAGCGTAGGGGGAGGGCCCGATGAGCAGTTCTTC,CASVGGGPDEQFF
TRBV7-2,once,TRBJ1-4,TRBD1,TGTGCCAGCAGCTTGGGGGACAGGTGGGAAAAACTGTTTTTT,CASSLGDRWEKLFF
TRBV18,.,TRBJ2-3,.,TGTGCCAGCTCACCCGTGCAGTCAGGGGATACGCAGTATTTT,CASSPVQSGDTQYF
TRBV7-9,.,TRBJ2-5,.,TGTGCCAGCAGCTTAGCACAGAAAGAGACCCAGTACTTC,CASSLAQKETQYF
TRBV28,once,TRBJ2-4,.,TGTGCCAGCAGTTTAGAAACAGGGCGGGCCATTCAGTACTTC,CASSLETGRAIQYF
TRBV18,few,TRBJ2-7,TRBD2,TGTGCCAGCTCACCCCCGGGAGGGGTAACCTACGAGCAGTACTTC,CASSPPGGVTYEQYF
TRBV6-5,.,TRBJ1-2,TRBD1,TGTGCCAGCAGTTGGGGGACAGGGGAAGGCTACACCTTC,CASSWGTGEGYTF
TRBV19,.,TRBJ2-1,.,TGTGCCAGTAGTATAGATGGTACCGACAGTGTTTACAATGAGCAGTTCTTC,CASSIDGTDSVYNEQFF
TRBV6-6,.,TRBJ2-1,.,TGTGCCAGCGGCTCCCAATCCTACAATGAGCAGTTCTTC,CASGSQSYNEQFF
TRBV19,.,TRBJ1-2,TRBD1,TGTGCCAGTAGTATTGACAGGGGGGTCAATGGCTACACCTTC,CASSIDRGVNGYTF
TRBV6-4,.,TRBJ2-1,.,TGTGCCAGCAGTGACAACCTTCTATCCTCCTACAATGAGCAGTTCTTC,CASSDNLLSSYNEQFF
TRBV6-1,.,TRBJ2-6,TRBD1,TGTGCCAGCAGCCAAACAGGGGCTGGGGCCAACGTCCTGACTTTC,CASSQTGAGANVLTF
TRBV28,.,TRBJ2-1,.,TGTGCCAGCAGCCCCGGTGCAAATGAGCAGTTCTTC,CASSPGANEQFF
TRBV2,.,TRBJ2-4,.,TGTGCCAGCAGTGGACTGGACAGTGGGCAGTACTTC,CASSGLDSGQYF
TRBV7-2,.,TRBJ2-7,.,TGTGCCAGCAGCTTGGCCAGGGTAGGGCAGTACTTC,CASSLARVGQYF
TRBV6-4,once,TRBJ1-1,.,TGTGCCAGCAGACCCCTGGGGGGTGACACTGAAGCTTTCTTT,CASRPLGGDTEAFF
TRBV30,once,TRBJ2-5,TRBD2,TGTGCCTGGAGTAGAGGACTAGCGGGGATCCAATACCAAGAGACCCAGTACTTC,CAWSRGLAGIQYQETQYF
TRBV10-1,once,TRBJ2-1,TRBD2,TGCGCCAGCAGTCCCGGGGCGGGAGCTGAGCAGTTCTTC,CASSPGAGAEQFF
TRBV5-1,.,TRBJ1-5,.,TGCGCCAGCAGCTTGGGGCAGAACGATCAGCCCCAGCATTTT,CASSLGQNDQPQHF
TRBV2,.,TRBJ2-5,.,TGTGCCCGCGGCGGACATTTTCAAGAGACCCAGTACTTC,CARGGHFQETQYF
TRBV7-2,.,TRBJ2-1,TRBD2,TGTGCCAGCAGCTTAATGCGGACTAGCAGTAACAATGAGCAGTTCTTC,CASSLMRTSSNNEQFF
TRBV19,once,TRBJ1-4,TRBD1,TGTGCCAGTAAAAGCTGGGACAGGCAAAATGAAAAACTGTTTTTT,CASKSWDRQNEKLFF
TRBV14,.,TRBJ2-3,TRBD2,TGTGCCAGCAGCCAGGGAAGCGGGAGGGCCTATACGCAGTATTTT,CASSQGSGRAYTQYF
TRBV5-1,.,TRBJ1-2,TRBD1,TGCGCCAGCAGCTTGGGGACAGGGGAGATCTATGGCTACACCTTC,CASSLGTGEIYGYTF
TRBV5-6,.,TRBJ2-7,.,TGTGCCAGCAGCCCGACCGGCGGCCGGGAGCAGTACTTC,CASSPTGGREQYF